The 9 T cell receptor beta chains listed next were all sequenced from one sample in a study of shared clonotypes between healthy human individuals. Generated by immunoSEQ multiplex PCR, the TCRdb table keeps only in-frame clones and is missing some. Of 300,000 to 400,000 clones listed, 87% are singletons. The sample comprised memory CD8+ T cells sorted from blood. Documented subset: CD45RO+ cells pooled with CCR7-negative TemRA cells. These receptors all come from a man aged 18 to 30 in good health.

The chain recombines TRBV28 with TRBJ2-3, with no clear D. There are 14 residues in the CDR3. The germline CDR1 and CDR2 sequences are MDHEN and SYDVKM. V shed 3 bases and J shed 0 bases, with 7 bases lying between them. CDR3 loop: CASSFRVSTDTQYF. The CDR3 DNA follows: TGTGCCAGCAGTTTTCGGGTCAGCACAGATACGCAGTATTTT.

The V and J genes are TRBV6-6 and TRBJ1-1; D not resolved. This CDR3 has 13 residues. V lost 2 bases to trimming and J lost 4 bases, with 8 bases between them. Germline V CDR1 and CDR2: MNHNY, SVGAGI (reference sequence). CDR3 residues: CASSYLDPTEAFF. In DNA form, the CDR3 reads TGTGCCAGCAGTTACCTGGACCCCACTGAAGCTTTCTTT.

The chain uses TRBV9 and TRBJ1-1; no definite D call. Trimming shortened V by 3 bases and J by 1 base, and 7 bases separated the two germline ends. CDR1 SGDLS and CDR2 YYNGEE come from the germline V gene. The CDR3 loop spans 13 amino acids. The CDR3 region has the DNA TGTGCCAGCAGCGAGGGTTCGAACACTGAAGCTTTCTTT. Translating it yields CASSEGSNTEAFF.

The chain combines TRBV2 with TRBJ1-1; tentatively, D is TRBD1 (5 bases). CDR1 is SNHLY, CDR2 FYNNEI, per germline. The CDR3 is 13 residues long. V was pared by 6 bases and J by 5 bases, with 13 bases between. The CDR3 region has the DNA TGTGCCAGCAGAAGTCAGGGAGAGACTGAAGCTTTCTTT. Translating gives CASRSQGETEAFF.

This clone was detected once. V usage is TRBV5-1 and J usage is TRBJ1-2; possibly TRBD1 for D (5 bases). Germline loops: CDR1 SGHRS, CDR2 YFSETQ. The CDR3 is 16 amino acids. The V end was cut by 1 base, the J end by 6 bases, with 19 bases between. This chain's CDR3 is CASSLPTTRGGHGYTF. DNA of the CDR3: TGCGCCAGCAGCTTGCCCACAACGAGGGGTGGCCATGGCTACACCTTC.

The rearrangement uses TRBV9 and TRBJ1-2; 8 nucleotides line up with TRBD1. The CDR3 spans 16 residues. Per germline, CDR1 SGDLS and CDR2 YYNGEE. J lost 2 bases, V lost 5 bases, and 11 bases had no gene match. The CDR3 loop is CASSRTPGGGNYGYTF. The CDR3 region has the DNA TGTGCCAGCAGTCGGACTCCAGGGGGCGGGAACTATGGCTACACCTTC.

The chain employs TRBV6-1 and TRBJ2-7; D may be TRBD1 (5 bases). Trimming pared 1 base from V and 2 bases from J, leaving 12 bases between. CDR1 MNHNS and CDR2 SASEGT come from the germline V gene. The CDR3 is 15 amino acids. CDR3 residues: CASSEDRTEAYEQYF. The CDR3 DNA sequence: TGTGCCAGCAGTGAAGACAGGACCGAGGCCTACGAGCAGTACTTC.

This chain uses TRBV29-1 with TRBJ1-1, with D uncertain. Germline lookup yields CDR1 SQVTM and CDR2 ANQGSEA. V was clipped by 7 bases and J by 1 base, with 16 bases between them. This CDR3 has 14 residues. The DNA for the CDR3 is TGCAGCGGGCAAACACTCAACAAGAACACTGAAGCTTTCTTT. Amino acids: CSGQTLNKNTEAFF.

This chain connects TRBV29-1 to TRBJ1-2; possibly TRBD1 for D (5 bases). The CDR3 covers 12 residues. Germline V lookup: CDR1 SQVTM, CDR2 ANQGSEA. V lost 4 bases and J lost 6, with 12 bases in between. The CDR3 protein is CSVGRGRNGYTF. The CDR3 DNA is TGCAGCGTTGGTAGGGGAAGGAATGGCTACACCTTC.